This TCR beta chain is drawn from a study of T cell repertoires in cytomegalovirus infection. Whole-study context: It can be stated that public TCR beta signatures indicated CMV infection as well as a matching HLA type. Findings and caveats of the study: The ex vivo response was dominated by HLA-C-restricted CMV-specific TCR beta clonotypes. The cumulative frequency of public TCR beta families distinguished individuals who carried CMV together with the relevant HLA.

In its sample, this clonotype was seen a few times. No antigen is known for it. A single record per CDR3 protein comes from TCRdb applying MiXCR to the reads. Among about 260,000 distinct CDR3 sequences listed, 9.1% were seen once. Germline V CDR1 and CDR2: DFQATT, SNEGSKA (reference sequence). The ends were cut back, 6 bases at V and 2 bases at J, with 12 bases in the middle. CDR3 length: 13 residues. The chain has TRBV20-1 and TRBJ2-3; D is possibly TRBD1 (6 bases). Sequenced: PBMCs. This receptor was taken from a human donor in good health (CMV status not recorded). Some clones in this sample may be carry-over from other donors' samples. DNA of the CDR3: TGCAGTGCGCCCCGGGACAACACAGATACGCAGTATTTT. Protein product: CSAPRDNTDTQYF.